The 17 T cell receptor beta chains below come from one sample, sequenced in a study of T cell responses to AZD1222 COVID-19 vaccine. Sequenced by immunoSEQ multiplex PCR; TCRdb stores in-frame clones only, minus some. The data show about 160,000 clones, around 89% seen once. Specimen: peripheral blood, collected on day 0 of AZD1222 vaccination. The receptor source for this set is an adult in good health.

The V and J genes are TRBV29-1 and TRBJ2-5; TRBD1 aligns across 9 bases. The CDR3 is made up of 14 amino acids. With 5 bases clipped from V and 5 bases from J, the junction kept 9 bases outside the gene matches. CDR1 SQVTM and CDR2 ANQGSEA come from the germline V gene. CDR3: CSVLPDRGRETQYF. The CDR3 DNA reads TGCAGCGTTTTGCCGGACAGGGGACGTGAGACCCAGTACTTC.

The rearrangement links TRBV21-1 to TRBJ1-1; the table's D gene call, TRBD1, was not cross checked with the DNA. TRBV21-1 is noted as a pseudogene. CDR3 length equals 17 residues. CDR3 protein: CASNHSMPGQRNTEAFF. CDR3 nucleotide sequence: TGTGCCAGCAACCATAGCATGCCGGGACAGCGGAACACTGAAGCTTTCTTT.

The chain has TRBV19 and TRBJ2-3, with a weak D call TRBD2 (5 bases). Looked up from germline, CDR1 is LNHDA and CDR2 is SQIVND (reference sequence). The germline V and J ends were trimmed by 7 bases and 0 bases, with 14 bases remaining between them. The CDR3 loop spans 15 amino acids. In DNA form, the CDR3 reads TGTGCCAGTAACGAGGGATCAACTAGCACAGATACGCAGTATTTT. Its protein product is CASNEGSTSTDTQYF. The full variable domain, with the rest looked up from reference TRBV19 and TRBJ2-3, is DGGITQSPKYLFRKEGQNVTLSCEQNLNHDAMYWYRQDPGQGLRLIYYSQIVNDFQKGDIAEGYSVSREKKESFPLTVTSAQKNPTAFYLCASNEGSTSTDTQYFGPGTRLTVL.

This clone was seen a handful of times. The chain carries TRBV18 and TRBJ1-2, with D uncertain. This CDR3 is 14 amino acids long. Germline CDR1 is KGHSH and CDR2 is LQKENI. V lost 3 bases and J lost 3, with 11 bases in between. The CDR3 loop is CASSPPSGDYGYTF. DNA for the CDR3: TGTGCCAGCTCACCCCCTAGCGGGGACTATGGCTACACCTTC.

V and J are TRBV10-3 and TRBJ2-4; D perhaps matches TRBD2 (6 bases). This CDR3 region has 15 residues. Trimming took off 0 bases at V and 3 bases at J, with 9 bases between the two ends. Looked up from germline, CDR1 is ENHRY and CDR2 is SYGVKD. Here the CDR3 reads CAISESGGGKNIQYF. The CDR3 bases are TGTGCCATCAGTGAGTCGGGGGGTGGCAAAAACATTCAGTACTTC.

The genes are TRBV19 and TRBJ1-1, with TRBD1 as a possible D gene (6 bases). The CDR3 has 16 amino acids. Germline values: CDR1 LNHDA, CDR2 SQIVND (reference sequence). V dropped 3 bases and J dropped 5 bases, with 19 bases sitting between them. This chain's CDR3 is CASSIFGRTAGTEAFF. Here the CDR3 DNA reads TGTGCCAGTAGTATCTTCGGTCGGACAGCAGGTACTGAAGCTTTCTTT. The full variable domain, completed using reference TRBV19 and TRBJ1-1, is DGGITQSPKYLFRKEGQNVTLSCEQNLNHDAMYWYRQDPGQGLRLIYYSQIVNDFQKGDIAEGYSVSREKKESFPLTVTSAQKNPTAFYLCASSIFGRTAGTEAFFGQGTRLTVV.

The chain uses TRBV4-1 and TRBJ1-5; TRBD1 is a possible D gene (6 bases). V was cut by 3 bases and J by 0 bases, with 9 bases left in between. The CDR3 length is 15 residues. From germline, CDR1 is MGHRA and CDR2 YSYEKL. The CDR3 DNA is TGCGCCAGCAGCCAGCGGGGGGCTAGCAATCAGCCCCAGCATTTT. Its translation is CASSQRGASNQPQHF.

The genes are TRBV27 and TRBJ2-6; D is uncertain. Per the germline V gene, CDR1 is MNHEY and CDR2 is SMNVEV (reference sequence). This CDR3 is 13 amino acids long. Trimming took 5 bases from V and 4 from J, leaving 6 bases between them. CDR3 nucleotide sequence: TGTGCCAGCAGTCCCCCCGGGGCCAACGTCCTGACTTTC. Translation gives CASSPPGANVLTF. The variable domain in full, with the rest retrieved from reference TRBV27 and TRBJ2-6, is EAQVTQNPRYLITVTGKKLTVTCSQNMNHEYMSWYRQDPGLGLRQIYYSMNVEVTDKGDVPEGYKVSRKEKRNFPLILESPSPNQTSLYFCASSPPGANVLTFGAGSRLTVL.

The V gene is TRBV15, the J gene TRBJ2-2; 10 positions agree with TRBD2. Unmatched junction bases numbered 3, after V lost 5 bases and J lost 3 bases. From germline, CDR1 is LNHNV and CDR2 YYDKDF (reference sequence). This CDR3 is 15 amino acids long. The CDR3 DNA reads as TGTGCCACCAGCTCTAGCGGGGGCCACACCGGGGAGCTGTTTTTT. It yields the protein CATSSSGGHTGELFF.

This chain joins TRBV6-2 or TRBV6-3 and TRBJ1-5; 8 nucleotides agree with TRBD1. There are 18 residues in the CDR3. V shed 6 bases, J shed 6 bases, and the junction held 19 bases outside the gene matches. Looked up from germline, CDR1 is MNHEY and CDR2 is SVGEGT. CDR3 loop: CASSALGQGRGGLQPQHF. The DNA of the CDR3 is TGTGCCAGCAGCGCACTCGGACAGGGCCGAGGTGGGCTTCAGCCCCAGCATTTT.

V gene TRBV4-1 combines with J gene TRBJ2-5, with 10 nucleotides matching TRBD1. Germline CDR1 and CDR2: MGHRA and YSYEKL. CDR3 length: 15 amino acids. J gave up 9 bases and V 1 base, and 8 bases lay outside the gene matches. The CDR3 bases are TGCGCCAGCAGCCAAGGGGGACAGGGGTTGGGGTCCCAGTACTTC. It is translated as CASSQGGQGLGSQYF.

CDR3 region: CASSPNRRHTTNEKLFF. CDR3 nucleotides: TGTGCCAGCAGCCCCAACAGGAGACATACAACTAATGAAAAACTGTTTTTT. The chain couples TRBV3-1 (or the pseudogene TRBV3-2) to TRBJ1-4; D perhaps matches TRBD1 (5 bases). Germline loops: CDR1 LGHDT, CDR2 YNNKEL (reference sequence). CDR3 length: 17 amino acids. V lost 4 bases to trimming and J lost 0 bases, with 15 bases between them.

The gene calls are TRBV4-1 and TRBJ2-7; weak D call: TRBD2 (6 bases). Looked up from germline, CDR1 is MGHRA and CDR2 is YSYEKL. This CDR3 has 16 amino acids. The ends were cut back, 0 bases at V and 5 bases at J, with 17 bases in the middle. CDR3: CASSQDWIADPNEQYF. The CDR3 nucleotides read TGCGCCAGCAGCCAAGATTGGATAGCGGATCCCAACGAGCAGTACTTC.

The chain employs TRBV9 and TRBJ2-5; weak D call: TRBD2 (6 bases). Trimming pared 4 bases from V and 4 bases from J, leaving 11 bases between. From germline, CDR1 is SGDLS and CDR2 YYNGEE. CDR3 length: 13 residues. The CDR3 loop reads CASSPGTLETQYF. The CDR3 bases are TGTGCCAGCAGCCCCGGGACTTTAGAGACCCAGTACTTC.

The gene calls are TRBV6-5 and TRBJ2-7; 9 bases map to TRBD1. Germline V CDR1 and CDR2: MNHEY, SVGAGI. The CDR3 consists of 16 residues. Unmatched junction bases numbered 7, after V lost 2 bases and J lost 2 bases. Written as DNA, the CDR3 is TGTGCCAGCAGTTACGGAGGGACAGGGAACCCCTACGAGCAGTACGTC. Translation: CASSYGGTGNPYEQYV.

The count of this clone is one. The chain links TRBV7-9 to TRBJ1-3; D unresolved. This CDR3 region has 12 residues. The germline CDR1 and CDR2 sequences are SEHNR and FQNEAQ (reference sequence). The V and J ends lost 6 bases and 0 bases respectively, with 3 bases between them. The DNA for the CDR3 is TGTGCCAGCAGTCACTCTGGAAACACCATATATTTT. This encodes CASSHSGNTIYF.

This clone was found once. The chain carries TRBV30 and TRBJ2-2; 8 bases map to TRBD1. The CDR3 loop spans 18 amino acids. After removal of 2 bases from V and 5 bases from J, the junction contained 16 bases not matched to a gene. The V gene's germline CDR1 is GTSNPN and CDR2 SVGIG (reference sequence). The CDR3 bases are TGTGCCTGGAGTCCAAGCCCGGGGCAGGGGGCTTGGACCGGGGAGCTGTTTTTT. Its translation: CAWSPSPGQGAWTGELFF.